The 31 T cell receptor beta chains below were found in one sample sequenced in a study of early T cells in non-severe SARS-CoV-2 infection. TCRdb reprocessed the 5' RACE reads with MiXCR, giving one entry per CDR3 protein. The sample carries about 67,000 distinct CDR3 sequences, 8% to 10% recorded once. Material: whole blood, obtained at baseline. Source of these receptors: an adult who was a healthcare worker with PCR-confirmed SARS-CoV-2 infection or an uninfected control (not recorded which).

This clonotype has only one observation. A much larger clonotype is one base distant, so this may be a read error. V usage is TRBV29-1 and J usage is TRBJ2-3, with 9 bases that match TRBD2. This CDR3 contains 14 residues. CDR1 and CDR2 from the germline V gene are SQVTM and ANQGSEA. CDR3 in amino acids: CSVRLAGAADTRYF. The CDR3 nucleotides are TGCAGCGTTCGTTTAGCGGGAGCGGCAGATACGCGGTATTTT.

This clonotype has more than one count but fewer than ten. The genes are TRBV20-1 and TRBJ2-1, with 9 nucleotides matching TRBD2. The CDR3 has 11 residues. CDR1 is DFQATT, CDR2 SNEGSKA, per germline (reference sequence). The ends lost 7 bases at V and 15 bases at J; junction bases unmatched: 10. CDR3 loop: CSVQGGRAPFF. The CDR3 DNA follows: TGCAGTGTTCAGGGCGGGAGGGCGCCGTTCTTC.

The CDR3 reads CASSPPGSYEQYF. The CDR3 coding sequence is TGTGCCAGCAGCCCACCGGGGTCCTACGAGCAGTACTTC. This sequence joins TRBV13 and TRBJ2-7, with D possibly TRBD2 on 5 matching bases. The CDR3 extends over 13 amino acids. The germline V gene has CDR1 PRHDT and CDR2 FYEKMQ (reference sequence). Trimming stripped 5 bases from V and 1 base from J, with 9 bases between.

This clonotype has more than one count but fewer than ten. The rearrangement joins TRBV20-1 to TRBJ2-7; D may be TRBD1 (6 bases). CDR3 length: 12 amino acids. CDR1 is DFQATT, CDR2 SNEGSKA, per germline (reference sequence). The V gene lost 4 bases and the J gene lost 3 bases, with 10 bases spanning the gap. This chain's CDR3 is CSATRGGYEQYF. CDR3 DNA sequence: TGCAGTGCTACCCGAGGGGGCTACGAGCAGTACTTC.

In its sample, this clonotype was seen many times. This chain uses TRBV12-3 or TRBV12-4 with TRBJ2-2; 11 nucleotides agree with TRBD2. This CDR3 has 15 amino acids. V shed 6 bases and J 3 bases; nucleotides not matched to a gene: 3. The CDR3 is CASRNSGRDTGELFF. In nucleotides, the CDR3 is TGTGCCAGCAGAAATAGCGGGAGGGACACCGGGGAGCTGTTTTTT.

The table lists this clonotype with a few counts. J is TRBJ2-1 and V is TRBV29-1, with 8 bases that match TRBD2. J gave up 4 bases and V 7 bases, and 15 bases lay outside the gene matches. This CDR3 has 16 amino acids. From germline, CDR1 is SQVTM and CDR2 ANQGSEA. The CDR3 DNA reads TGCAGCGCTGCAAGAGGGGGACTAGGGTCGTACAATGAGCAGTTCTTC. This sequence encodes CSAARGGLGSYNEQFF.

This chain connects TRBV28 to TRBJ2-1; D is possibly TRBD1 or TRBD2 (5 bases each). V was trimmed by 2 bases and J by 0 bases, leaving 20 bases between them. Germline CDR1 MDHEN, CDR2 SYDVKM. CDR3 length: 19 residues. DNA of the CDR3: TGTGCCAGCAGTTTAGGGACGTATGAGACTTTTAGCTCCTACAATGAGCAGTTCTTC. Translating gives CASSLGTYETFSSYNEQFF.

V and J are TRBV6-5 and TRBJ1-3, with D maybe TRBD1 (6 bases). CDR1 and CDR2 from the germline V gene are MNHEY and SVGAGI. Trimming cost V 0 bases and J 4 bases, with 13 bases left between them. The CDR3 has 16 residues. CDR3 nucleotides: TGTGCCAGCAGTTACTCCCGGGGGGGCCGGGGAAACACCATATATTTT. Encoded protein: CASSYSRGGRGNTIYF.

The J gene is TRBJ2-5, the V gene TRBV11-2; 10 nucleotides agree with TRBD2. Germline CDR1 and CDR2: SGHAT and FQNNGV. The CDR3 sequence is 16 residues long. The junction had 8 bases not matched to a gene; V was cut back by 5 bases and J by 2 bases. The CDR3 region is CASSQNPSGSQETQYF. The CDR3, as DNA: TGTGCCAGCAGCCAAAATCCTAGCGGGAGTCAAGAGACCCAGTACTTC.

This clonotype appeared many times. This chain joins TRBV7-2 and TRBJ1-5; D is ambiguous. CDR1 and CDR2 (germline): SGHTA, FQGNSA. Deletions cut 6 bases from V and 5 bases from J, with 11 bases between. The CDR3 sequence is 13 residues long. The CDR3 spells CASSMGSYQPQHF. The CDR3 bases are TGTGCCAGCAGTATGGGATCTTATCAGCCCCAGCATTTT.

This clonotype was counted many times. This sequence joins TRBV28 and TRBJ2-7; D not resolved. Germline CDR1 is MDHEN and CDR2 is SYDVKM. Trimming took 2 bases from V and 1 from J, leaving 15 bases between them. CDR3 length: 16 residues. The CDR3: CASSLGSSSPSYEQYF. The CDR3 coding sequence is TGTGCCAGCAGTTTAGGGTCGAGCTCTCCGTCCTACGAGCAGTACTTC.

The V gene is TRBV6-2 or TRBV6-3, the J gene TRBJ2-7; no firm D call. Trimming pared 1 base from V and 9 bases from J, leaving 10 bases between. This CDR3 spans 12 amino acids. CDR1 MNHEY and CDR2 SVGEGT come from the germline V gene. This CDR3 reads CASSYYGWVQYF. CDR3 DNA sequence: TGTGCCAGCAGTTACTACGGATGGGTGCAGTACTTC.

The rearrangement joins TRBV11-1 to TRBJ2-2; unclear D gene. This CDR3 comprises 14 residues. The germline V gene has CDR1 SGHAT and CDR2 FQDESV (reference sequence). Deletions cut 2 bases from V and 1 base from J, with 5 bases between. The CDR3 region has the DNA TGTGCCAGCAGCTTACTCCTGAACACCGGGGAGCTGTTTTTT. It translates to CASSLLLNTGELFF.

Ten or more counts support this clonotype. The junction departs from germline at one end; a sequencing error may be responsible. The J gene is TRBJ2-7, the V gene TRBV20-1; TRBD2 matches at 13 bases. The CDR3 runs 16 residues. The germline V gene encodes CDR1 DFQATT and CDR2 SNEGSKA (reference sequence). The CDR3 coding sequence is TGCAGTGCTAGAGCCACTAGCGGGAGGGCCCTCTACGGGCAGTACTTC. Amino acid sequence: CSARATSGRALYGQYF.

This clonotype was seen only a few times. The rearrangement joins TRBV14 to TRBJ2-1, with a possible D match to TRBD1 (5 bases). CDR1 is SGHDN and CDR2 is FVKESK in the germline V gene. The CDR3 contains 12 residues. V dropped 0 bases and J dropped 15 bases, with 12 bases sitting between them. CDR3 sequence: CASSQDPRAPFF. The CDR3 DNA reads TGTGCCAGCAGCCAAGATCCCAGGGCGCCGTTCTTC. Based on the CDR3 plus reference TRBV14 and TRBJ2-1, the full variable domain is EAGVTQFPSHSVIEKGQTVTLRCDPISGHDNLYWYRRVMGKEIKFLLHFVKESKQDESGMPNNRFLAERTGGTYSTLKVQPAELEDSGVYFCASSQDPRAPFFGPGTRLTVL.

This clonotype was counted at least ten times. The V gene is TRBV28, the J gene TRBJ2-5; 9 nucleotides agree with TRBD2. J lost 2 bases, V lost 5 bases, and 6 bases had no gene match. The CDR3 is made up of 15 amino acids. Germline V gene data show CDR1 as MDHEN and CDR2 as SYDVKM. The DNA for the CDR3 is TGTGCCAGCAGTGTAGCGGGAGCAACGCAAGAGACCCAGTACTTC. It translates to CASSVAGATQETQYF. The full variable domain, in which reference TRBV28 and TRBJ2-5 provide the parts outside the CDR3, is DVKVTQSSRYLVKRTGEKVFLECVQDMDHENMFWYRQDPGLGLRLIYFSYDVKMKEKGDIPEGYSVSREKKERFSLILESASTNQTSMYLCASSVAGATQETQYFGPGTRLLVL.

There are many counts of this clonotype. The CDR3: CASSSGALGNEQFF. In DNA, the CDR3 is TGTGCCAGCAGCTCAGGAGCCCTGGGAAATGAGCAGTTCTTC. This rearrangement joins TRBV7-9 to TRBJ2-1; unclear D gene. The germline gives CDR1 SEHNR, CDR2 FQNEAQ (reference sequence). V was shortened by 4 bases and J by 7 bases, with 14 bases between the two germline ends. This CDR3 comprises 14 residues. Supplemented by reference TRBV7-9 and TRBJ2-1, the full variable domain reads DTGVSQNPRHKITKRGQNVTFRCDPISEHNRLYWYRQTLGQGPEFLTYFQNEAQLEKSRLLSDRFSAERPKGSFSTLEIQRTEQGDSAMYLCASSSGALGNEQFFGPGTRLTVL.

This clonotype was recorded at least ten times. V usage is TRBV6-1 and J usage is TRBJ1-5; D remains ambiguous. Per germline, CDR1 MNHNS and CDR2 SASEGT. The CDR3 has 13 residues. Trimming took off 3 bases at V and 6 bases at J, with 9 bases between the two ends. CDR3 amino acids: CASSDYRGQPQHF. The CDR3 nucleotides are TGTGCCAGCAGTGATTATCGAGGTCAGCCCCAGCATTTT.

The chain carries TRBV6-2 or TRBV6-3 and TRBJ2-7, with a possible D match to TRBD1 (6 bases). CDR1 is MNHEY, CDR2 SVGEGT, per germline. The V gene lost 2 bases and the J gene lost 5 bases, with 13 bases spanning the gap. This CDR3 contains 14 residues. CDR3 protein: CASSYGGRGNEQYF. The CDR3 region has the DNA TGTGCCAGCAGTTACGGGGGCAGGGGCAACGAGCAGTACTTC.

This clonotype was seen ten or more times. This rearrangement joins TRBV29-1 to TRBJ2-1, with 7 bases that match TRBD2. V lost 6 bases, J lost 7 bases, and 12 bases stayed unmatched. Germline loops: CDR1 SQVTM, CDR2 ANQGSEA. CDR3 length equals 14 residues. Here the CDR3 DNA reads TGCAGCGTCGTGGCGGGAGTCCAAAGGAATGAGCAGTTCTTC. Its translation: CSVVAGVQRNEQFF.

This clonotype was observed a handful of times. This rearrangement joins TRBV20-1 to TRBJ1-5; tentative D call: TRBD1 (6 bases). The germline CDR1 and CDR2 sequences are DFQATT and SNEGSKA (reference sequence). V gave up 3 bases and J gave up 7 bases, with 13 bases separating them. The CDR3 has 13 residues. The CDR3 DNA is TGCAGTGCTAGGGACAGAACCTACCAGCCCCAGCATTTT. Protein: CSARDRTYQPQHF.

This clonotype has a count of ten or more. The CDR3 is CASSSLTGISYNEQFF. The CDR3 bases are TGTGCCAGCAGCTCATTAACCGGGATTTCCTACAATGAGCAGTTCTTC. The chain joins TRBV11-2 to TRBJ2-1; perhaps TRBD2 as D (5 bases). The V gene's germline CDR1 is SGHAT and CDR2 FQNNGV. The V gene lost 4 bases and the J gene lost 1 base, with 14 bases spanning the gap. The CDR3 covers 16 residues.

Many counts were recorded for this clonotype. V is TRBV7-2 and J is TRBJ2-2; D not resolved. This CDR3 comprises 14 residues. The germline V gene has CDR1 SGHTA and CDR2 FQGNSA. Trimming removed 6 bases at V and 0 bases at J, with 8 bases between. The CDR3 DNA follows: TGTGCCAGCAGGTGGATCTCGAACACCGGGGAGCTGTTTTTT. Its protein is CASRWISNTGELFF.

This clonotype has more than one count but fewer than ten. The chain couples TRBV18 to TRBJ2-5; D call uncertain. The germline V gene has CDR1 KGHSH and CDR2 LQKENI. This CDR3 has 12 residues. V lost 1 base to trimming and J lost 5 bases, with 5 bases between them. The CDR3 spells CASSPLVETQYF. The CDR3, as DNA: TGTGCCAGCTCACCACTGGTTGAGACCCAGTACTTC.

CDR3 amino acids: CASSSVRGDQPQHF. CDR3 nucleotide sequence: TGTGCCAGCAGTTCAGTCAGGGGCGATCAGCCCCAGCATTTT. The chain recombines TRBV28 with TRBJ1-5, with a possible D match to TRBD1 (6 bases). The CDR3 is 14 residues long. Germline V lookup: CDR1 MDHEN, CDR2 SYDVKM. Trimming removed 4 bases at V and 5 bases at J, with 12 bases between.

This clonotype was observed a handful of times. In DNA, the CDR3 is TGTGCCAGTAGTGAGGGACACTTCGCGAACACCGGGGAGCTGTTTTTT. Its translation: CASSEGHFANTGELFF. The chain is built from TRBV19 and TRBJ2-2, with D possibly matching TRBD1 (6 bases). V was cut by 5 bases and J by 0 bases, with 13 bases left in between. The length of the CDR3 is 16 residues. The germline gives CDR1 LNHDA, CDR2 SQIVND (reference sequence).

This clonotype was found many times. For the CDR3, the DNA is TGTGCCAGCAGTTGGGACAGGGGGACCTACTCCTACGAGCAGTACTTC. Protein product: CASSWDRGTYSYEQYF. V is TRBV28 and J is TRBJ2-7, with 11 positions matching TRBD1. This CDR3 contains 16 residues. Germline values: CDR1 MDHEN, CDR2 SYDVKM. V was pared by 4 bases and J by 0 bases, with 5 bases of the junction left unmatched. The full variable domain, completed using reference TRBV28 and TRBJ2-7, is DVKVTQSSRYLVKRTGEKVFLECVQDMDHENMFWYRQDPGLGLRLIYFSYDVKMKEKGDIPEGYSVSREKKERFSLILESASTNQTSMYLCASSWDRGTYSYEQYFGPGTRLTVT.

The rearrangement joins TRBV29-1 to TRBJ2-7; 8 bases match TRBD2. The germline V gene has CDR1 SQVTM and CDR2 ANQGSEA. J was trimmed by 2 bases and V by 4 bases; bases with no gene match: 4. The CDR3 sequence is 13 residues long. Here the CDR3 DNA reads TGCAGCGTTGTCCAGCGGGGGCCCTACGAGCAGTACTTC. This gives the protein CSVVQRGPYEQYF.

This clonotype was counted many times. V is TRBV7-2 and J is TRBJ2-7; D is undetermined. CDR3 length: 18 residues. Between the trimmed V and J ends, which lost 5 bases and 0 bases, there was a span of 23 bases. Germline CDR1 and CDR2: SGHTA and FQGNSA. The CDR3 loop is CASSRLGSFDYSSYEQYF. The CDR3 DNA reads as TGTGCCAGCAGCCGCCTCGGTAGCTTTGATTATAGCTCCTACGAGCAGTACTTC.

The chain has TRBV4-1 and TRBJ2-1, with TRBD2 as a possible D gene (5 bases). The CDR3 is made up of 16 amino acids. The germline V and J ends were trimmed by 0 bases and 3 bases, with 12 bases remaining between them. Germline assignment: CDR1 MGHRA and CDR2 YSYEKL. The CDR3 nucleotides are TGCGCCAGCAGCCAAGATGGGGTACGGGGCTACAATGAGCAGTTCTTC. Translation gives CASSQDGVRGYNEQFF.

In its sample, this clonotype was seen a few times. The CDR3 coding sequence is TGTGCCAGCAGCCTAGGGCTAGCGGTATACAATGAGCAGTTCTTC. It is translated as CASSLGLAVYNEQFF. The chain uses TRBV28 and TRBJ2-1; TRBD2 matches at 7 bases. CDR1 and CDR2 (germline): MDHEN, SYDVKM. V trimming: 6 bases; J trimming: 4 bases; junction bases outside the gene matches: 9. CDR3 size: 15 residues. The whole variable domain, filled in from reference TRBV28 and TRBJ2-1, reads DVKVTQSSRYLVKRTGEKVFLECVQDMDHENMFWYRQDPGLGLRLIYFSYDVKMKEKGDIPEGYSVSREKKERFSLILESASTNQTSMYLCASSLGLAVYNEQFFGPGTRLTVL.